This T cell receptor beta chain was obtained from a study of post-analysis software for immune sequencing data. Broader study findings: A few TRBV segments (TRBV5-6, TRBV5-1 and TRBV20-1 among them) occurred more frequently in patients than in controls.

The TCR beta cDNA libraries contained unique molecular identifiers. In TCRdb, the PCR reads were re-called with MiXCR into one record per CDR3 protein. This table has over 700,000 distinct CDR3 sequences, around 27% appearing once. This clonotype is a singleton in its sample. Its antigen is still unknown. From germline, CDR1 is MDHEN and CDR2 SYDVKM. The germline V and J ends were trimmed by 7 bases and 7 bases, with 16 bases remaining between them. The CDR3 has 13 amino acids. The genes are TRBV28 and TRBJ2-5; D possibly uses TRBD1 or TRBD2 (5 bases each). The sequence was collected from a girl aged 5-17 years with multiple sclerosis. The sequenced material came from blood. The CDR3 reads CASNWDPRRTQYF. In DNA, the CDR3 is TGTGCCAGCAACTGGGACCCACGGAGGACCCAGTACTTC.